This T cell receptor beta chain was captured in a study of T-cell memory formation after mild COVID-19. About the study: Most TCR clusters belonged to a single donor.

Comment on this clonotype: Its target is not known.

The study's findings and limits: Nothing confirmed that second-wave clones peaking on day 37 were specific for SARS-CoV-2. Balance between CD4 and CD8 was seen in clones contracting day 15 to 85, and a CD4+ lean was seen in later expanders.

Germline loops: CDR1 LNHNV, CDR2 YYDKDF (reference sequence). V gave up 2 bases and J gave up 5 bases; unmatched junction bases: 10. The CDR3 runs 17 residues. The authors produced TCR alpha and TCR beta cDNA libraries with sample barcodes and UMIs by 5'RACE using constant-segment primers. MiXCR, run by TCRdb on the 5' RACE reads, gives a single entry per CDR3 protein. The table records 150,000 or so distinct CDR3 sequences, 25% of them present only once. V usage is TRBV15 and J usage is TRBJ2-5; the match to TRBD2 covers 11 bases. This TCR derives from an adult woman who had mild COVID-19 (a few samples of this study predate the infection). Cell type and time point are not known. The material sequenced was PBMCs or a T cell subset sorted from them (not recorded which). The DNA for the CDR3 is TGTGCCACCAGCAGATGGGGGACTAGCGGAAGGGAGGAGACCCAGTACTTC. It is translated as CATSRWGTSGREETQYF.